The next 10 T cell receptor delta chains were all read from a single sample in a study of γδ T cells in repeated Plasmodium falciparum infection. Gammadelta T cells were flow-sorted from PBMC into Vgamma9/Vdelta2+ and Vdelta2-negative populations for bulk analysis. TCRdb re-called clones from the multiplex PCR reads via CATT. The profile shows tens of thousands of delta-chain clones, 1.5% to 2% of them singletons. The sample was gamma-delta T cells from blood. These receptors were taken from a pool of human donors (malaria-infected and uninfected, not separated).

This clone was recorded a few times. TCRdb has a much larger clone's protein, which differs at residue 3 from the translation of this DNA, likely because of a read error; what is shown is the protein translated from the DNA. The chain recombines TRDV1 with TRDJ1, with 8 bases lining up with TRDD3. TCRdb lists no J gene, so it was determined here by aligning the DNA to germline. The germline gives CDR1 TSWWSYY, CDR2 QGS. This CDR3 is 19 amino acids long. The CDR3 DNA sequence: TGTGCTCCTGGGGAATCTCCGTCCTTTGGACTGGGGGCACCGTATAAACTCATCTTT. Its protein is CAPGESPSFGLGAPYKLIF.

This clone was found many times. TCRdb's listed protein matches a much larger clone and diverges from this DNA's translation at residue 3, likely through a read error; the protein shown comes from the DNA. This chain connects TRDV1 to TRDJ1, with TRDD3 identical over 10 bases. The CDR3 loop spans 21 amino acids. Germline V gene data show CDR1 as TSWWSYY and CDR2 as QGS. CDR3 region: CAPGELVPPRGWGIHTDKLIF. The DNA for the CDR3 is TGTGCTCCTGGGGAACTTGTACCCCCCCGGGGATGGGGGATACACACCGATAAACTCATCTTT.

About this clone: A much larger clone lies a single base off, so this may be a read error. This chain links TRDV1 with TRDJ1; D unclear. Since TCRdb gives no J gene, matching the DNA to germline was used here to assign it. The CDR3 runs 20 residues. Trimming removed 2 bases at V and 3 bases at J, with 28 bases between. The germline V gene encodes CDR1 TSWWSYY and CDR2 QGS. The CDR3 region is CALGEFPALLRLFPADKLIF. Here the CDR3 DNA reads TGTGCTCTTGGGGAATTCCCAGCACTCCTCAGACTTTTTCCGGCCGATAAACTCATCTTT.

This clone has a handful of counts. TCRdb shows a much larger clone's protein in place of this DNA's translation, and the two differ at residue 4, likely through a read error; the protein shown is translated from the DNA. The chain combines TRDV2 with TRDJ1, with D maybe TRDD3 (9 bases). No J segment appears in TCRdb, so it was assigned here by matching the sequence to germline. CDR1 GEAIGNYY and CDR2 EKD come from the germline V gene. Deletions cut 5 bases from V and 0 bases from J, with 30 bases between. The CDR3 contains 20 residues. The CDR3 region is CACGKLPTKYWGRYTDKLIF. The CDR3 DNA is TGTGCCTGTGGCAAACTTCCTACAAAGTACTGGGGGAGATACACCGATAAACTCATCTTT.

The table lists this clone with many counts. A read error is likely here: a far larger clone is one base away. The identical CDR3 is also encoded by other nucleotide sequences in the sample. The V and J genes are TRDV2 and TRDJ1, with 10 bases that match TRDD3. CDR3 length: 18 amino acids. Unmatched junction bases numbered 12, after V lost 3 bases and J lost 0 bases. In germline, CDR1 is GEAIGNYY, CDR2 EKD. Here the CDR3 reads CACDHSSLGDPYTDKLIF. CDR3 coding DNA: TGTGCCTGTGACCACTCTTCACTGGGGGATCCGTACACCGATAAACTCATCTTT.

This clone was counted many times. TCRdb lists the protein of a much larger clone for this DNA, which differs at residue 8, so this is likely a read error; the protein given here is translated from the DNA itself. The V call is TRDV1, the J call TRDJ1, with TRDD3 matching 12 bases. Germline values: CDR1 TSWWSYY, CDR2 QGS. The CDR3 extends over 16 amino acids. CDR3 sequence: CALDTGGYRHTDKLIF. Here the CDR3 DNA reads TGTGCTCTTGATACTGGGGGATACAGACACACCGATAAACTCATATTT.

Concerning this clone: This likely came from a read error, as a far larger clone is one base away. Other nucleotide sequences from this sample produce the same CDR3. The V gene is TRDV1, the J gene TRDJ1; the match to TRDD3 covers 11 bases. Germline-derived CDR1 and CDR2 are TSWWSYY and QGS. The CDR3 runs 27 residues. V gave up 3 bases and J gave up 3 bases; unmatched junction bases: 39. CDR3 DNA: TGTGCTCTTGGGGAGCCTCATACCCCGGTAGGATCTTGGGTTTACTACCTTGGGGGATACGGGGCCGATAAACTCATCTTT. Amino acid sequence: CALGEPHTPVGSWVYYLGGYGADKLIF.

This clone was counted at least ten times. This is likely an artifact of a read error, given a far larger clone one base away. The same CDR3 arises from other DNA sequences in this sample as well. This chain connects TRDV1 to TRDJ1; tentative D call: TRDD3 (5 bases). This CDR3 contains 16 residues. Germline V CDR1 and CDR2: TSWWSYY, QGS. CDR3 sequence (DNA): TGCGCTCTTGGGGAACCCCGGATCCGTATGCCCGATAAACTCATCTTT. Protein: CALGEPRIRMPDKLIF.

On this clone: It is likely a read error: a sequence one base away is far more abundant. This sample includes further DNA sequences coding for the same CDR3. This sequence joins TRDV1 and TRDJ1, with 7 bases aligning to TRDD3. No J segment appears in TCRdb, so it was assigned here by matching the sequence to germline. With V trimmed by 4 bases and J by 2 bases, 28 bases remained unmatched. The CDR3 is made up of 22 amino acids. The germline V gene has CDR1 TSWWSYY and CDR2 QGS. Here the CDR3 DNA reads TGTGCTCTTGGGGTGGTGGTCGATACTCCGCGGTTATACTGGGGTTATACCGATAAACTCATCTTT. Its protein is CALGVVVDTPRLYWGYTDKLIF.

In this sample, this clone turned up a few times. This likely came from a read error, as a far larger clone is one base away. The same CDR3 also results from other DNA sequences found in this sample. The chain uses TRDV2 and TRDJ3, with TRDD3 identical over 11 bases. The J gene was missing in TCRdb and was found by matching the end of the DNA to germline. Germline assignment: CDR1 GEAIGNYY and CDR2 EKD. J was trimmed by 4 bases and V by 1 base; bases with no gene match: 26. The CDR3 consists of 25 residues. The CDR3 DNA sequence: TGTGCCTGTGACACATCGCCTAGTGGACTGGGGGATAAGGCCACCTACTCTTGGGACACCCGACAGATGTTTTTC. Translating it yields CACDTSPSGLGDKATYSWDTRQMFF.